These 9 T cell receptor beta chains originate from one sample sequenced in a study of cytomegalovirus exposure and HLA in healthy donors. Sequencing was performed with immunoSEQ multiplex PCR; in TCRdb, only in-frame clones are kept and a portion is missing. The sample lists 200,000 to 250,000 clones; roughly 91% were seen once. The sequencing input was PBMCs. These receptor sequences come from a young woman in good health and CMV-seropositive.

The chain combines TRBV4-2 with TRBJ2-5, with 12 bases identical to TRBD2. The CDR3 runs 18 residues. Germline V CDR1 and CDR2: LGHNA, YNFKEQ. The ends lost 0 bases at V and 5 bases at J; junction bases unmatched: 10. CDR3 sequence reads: CASSQDGTSGRGWETQYF. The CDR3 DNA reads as TGTGCCAGCAGCCAAGACGGGACTAGCGGGCGCGGGTGGGAGACCCAGTACTTC.

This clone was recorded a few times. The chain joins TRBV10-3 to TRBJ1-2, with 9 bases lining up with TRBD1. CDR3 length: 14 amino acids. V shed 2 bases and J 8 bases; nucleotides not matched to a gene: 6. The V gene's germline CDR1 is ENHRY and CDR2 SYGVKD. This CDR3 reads CAISEPDRGGGYTF. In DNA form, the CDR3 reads TGTGCCATCAGTGAGCCGGACAGGGGCGGGGGCTACACCTTC.

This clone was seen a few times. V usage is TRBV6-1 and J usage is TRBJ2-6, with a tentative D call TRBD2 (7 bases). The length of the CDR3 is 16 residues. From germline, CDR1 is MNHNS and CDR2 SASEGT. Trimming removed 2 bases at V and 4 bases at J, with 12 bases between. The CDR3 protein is CASSERGGSGANVLTF. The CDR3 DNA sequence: TGTGCCAGCAGTGAAAGGGGGGGATCCGGGGCCAACGTCCTGACTTTC.

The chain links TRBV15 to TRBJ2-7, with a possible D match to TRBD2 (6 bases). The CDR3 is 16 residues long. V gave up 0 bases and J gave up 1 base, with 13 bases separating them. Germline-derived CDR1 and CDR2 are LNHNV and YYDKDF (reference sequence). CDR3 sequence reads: CATSRDALADSYEQYF. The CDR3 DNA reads TGTGCCACCAGCAGAGATGCCTTAGCGGATTCCTACGAGCAGTACTTC.

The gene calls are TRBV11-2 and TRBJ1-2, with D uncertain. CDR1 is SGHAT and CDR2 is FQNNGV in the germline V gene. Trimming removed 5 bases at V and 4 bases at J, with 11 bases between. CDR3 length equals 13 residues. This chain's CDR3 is CASSPLLSYGYTF. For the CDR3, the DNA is TGTGCCAGCAGCCCACTCCTTAGCTATGGCTACACCTTC.

The DNA of the CDR3 is TGTGCCAGCAGCTTAGGGCCTAGCGGGTTTTACGAGCAGTACTTC. This translates into CASSLGPSGFYEQYF. The chain couples TRBV11-2 to TRBJ2-7, with 8 bases identical to TRBD2. V shed 1 base, J shed 4 bases, and the junction held 6 bases outside the gene matches. The CDR3 loop spans 15 amino acids. Germline CDR1 SGHAT, CDR2 FQNNGV.

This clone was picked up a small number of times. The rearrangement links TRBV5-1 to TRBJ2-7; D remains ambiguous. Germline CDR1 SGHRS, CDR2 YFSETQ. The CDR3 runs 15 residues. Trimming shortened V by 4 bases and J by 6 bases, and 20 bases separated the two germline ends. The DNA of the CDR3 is TGCGCCAGCAGCCCCACCGGTCCCACCACCGGCGAGCAGTACTTC. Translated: CASSPTGPTTGEQYF.

CDR3 nucleotides: TGTGCCTGGAGTGTAAACCGGGACACGCAGTACTTC. Its protein product is CAWSVNRDTQYF. The genes are TRBV30 and TRBJ2-7; possibly TRBD1 for D (6 bases). V was trimmed by 0 bases and J by 9 bases, leaving 12 bases between them. The CDR3 runs to 12 residues. The germline V gene encodes CDR1 GTSNPN and CDR2 SVGIG (reference sequence). Based on the CDR3 plus reference TRBV30 and TRBJ2-7, the full variable domain is SQTIHQWPATLVQPVGSPLSLECTVEGTSNPNLYWYRQAAGRGLQLLFYSVGIGQISSEVPQNLSASRPQDRQFILSSKKLLLSDSGFYLCAWSVNRDTQYFGPGTRLTVT.

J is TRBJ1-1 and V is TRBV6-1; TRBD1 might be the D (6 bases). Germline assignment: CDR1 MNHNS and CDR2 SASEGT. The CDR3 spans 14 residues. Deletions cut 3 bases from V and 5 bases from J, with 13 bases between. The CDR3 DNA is TGTGCCAGCAGTGATCAGGGGTGGGGGACTGAAGCTTTCTTT. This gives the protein CASSDQGWGTEAFF.